Listed below are T cell receptor beta chains from one sample, sequenced in a study of human T cells and chemical hapten exposure. TCRdb reprocessed the RACE reads with MiXCR, giving one entry per CDR3 protein. The table records 50,000 to 80,000 distinct CDR3 sequences, approximately 11% of them present only once. The sample here was whole blood, taken in connection with sensitization to the hapten diphenylcyclopropenone (DPC). The source is a woman in her twenties or thirties with alopecia areata. Some clones in this sample may be carry-over from other donors' samples. Both conserved end residues are part of each CDR3. The D gene is left open where the match is weak. Size is omitted from some rows. Given values are once, few, many or a class for expanded clones.

clone size: many; V gene: TRBV11-3; J gene: TRBJ2-1; D gene: TRBD1; CDR3 length: 16; CDR3 protein: CASRMRNRDRNNEQFF; CDR3 DNA: TGTGCCAGCAGAATGAGAAACCGGGACAGGAACAATGAGCAGTTCTTC
clone size: many; V gene: TRBV6-2/TRBV6-3; J gene: TRBJ2-2; D gene: NA; CDR3 length: 14; CDR3 protein: CASNPSGPAGELFF; CDR3 DNA: TGTGCCAGCAACCCCTCGGGTCCAGCCGGGGAGCTGTTTTTT
clone size: many; V gene: TRBV3-1; J gene: TRBJ1-1; D gene: NA; CDR3 length: 15; CDR3 protein: CASSQEGFGDTEAFF; CDR3 DNA: TGTGCCAGCAGCCAAGAAGGATTTGGGGACACTGAAGCTTTCTTT
clone size: many; V gene: TRBV19; J gene: TRBJ2-1; D gene: NA; CDR3 length: 14; CDR3 protein: CASSMRAGIDEQFF; CDR3 DNA: TGTGCCAGTAGTATGAGGGCTGGCATCGATGAGCAGTTCTTC
clone size: many; V gene: TRBV28; J gene: TRBJ1-5; D gene: NA; CDR3 length: 14; CDR3 protein: CASKWAGLNQPQHF; CDR3 DNA: TGTGCCAGCAAGTGGGCAGGGCTCAATCAGCCCCAGCATTTT
clone size: NA; V gene: TRBV5-1; J gene: TRBJ2-3; D gene: TRBD1; CDR3 length: 14; CDR3 protein: CASRGGTGGDTQYF; CDR3 DNA: TGCGCCAGCAGGGGTGGGACAGGAGGAGATACGCAGTATTTT
clone size: NA; V gene: TRBV11-2; J gene: TRBJ2-7; D gene: NA; CDR3 length: 15; CDR3 protein: CASSLGKMTVYEQYF; CDR3 DNA: TGTGCCAGCAGCTTAGGAAAGATGACAGTGTACGAGCAGTACTTC
clone size: NA; V gene: TRBV29-1; J gene: TRBJ2-7; D gene: NA; CDR3 length: 14; CDR3 protein: CSVASLQGTYEQYF; CDR3 DNA: TGCAGCGTTGCGTCATTACAGGGAACCTACGAGCAGTACTTC
clone size: few; V gene: TRBV7-8; J gene: TRBJ2-2; D gene: NA; CDR3 length: 15; CDR3 protein: CASSLGGHNTGELFF; CDR3 DNA: TGTGCCAGCAGCTTAGGAGGACATAACACCGGGGAGCTGTTTTTT
clone size: many; V gene: TRBV3-1; J gene: TRBJ1-2; D gene: NA; CDR3 length: 15; CDR3 protein: CASSQDWTPNYGYTF; CDR3 DNA: TGTGCCAGCAGCCAAGATTGGACACCTAACTATGGCTACACCTTC
clone size: few; V gene: TRBV20-1; J gene: TRBJ2-3; D gene: NA; CDR3 length: 13; CDR3 protein: CSAEVSGTDTQYF; CDR3 DNA: TGCAGTGCAGAGGTCTCTGGCACAGATACGCAGTATTTT
clone size: NA; V gene: TRBV20-1; J gene: TRBJ1-1; D gene: NA; CDR3 length: 12; CDR3 protein: CSAREGRGEAFF; CDR3 DNA: TGCAGTGCTAGAGAAGGTAGGGGTGAAGCTTTCTTT
clone size: NA; V gene: TRBV6-5; J gene: TRBJ2-7; D gene: NA; CDR3 length: 15; CDR3 protein: CASSNPGLQNYEQYF; CDR3 DNA: TGTGCCAGCAGTAACCCGGGACTCCAAAACTACGAGCAGTACTTC
clone size: many; V gene: TRBV28; J gene: TRBJ2-5; D gene: TRBD2; CDR3 length: 15; CDR3 protein: CASSQAAGEQETQYF; CDR3 DNA: TGTGCCAGCAGTCAAGCAGCGGGGGAACAAGAGACCCAGTACTTC
clone size: NA; V gene: TRBV2; J gene: TRBJ1-2; D gene: NA; CDR3 length: 13; CDR3 protein: CASSGTRAYGYTF; CDR3 DNA: TGTGCCAGCAGTGGGACGCGGGCCTATGGCTACACCTTC
clone size: few; V gene: TRBV11-2; J gene: TRBJ2-5; D gene: TRBD1; CDR3 length: 13; CDR3 protein: CASSLSDRQTQYF; CDR3 DNA: TGTGCCAGCAGCTTGTCGGACAGGCAGACCCAGTACTTC
clone size: few; V gene: TRBV11-2; J gene: TRBJ2-7; D gene: NA; CDR3 length: 15; CDR3 protein: CASSLGRQAHYEQYF; CDR3 DNA: TGTGCCAGCAGCTTAGGACGGCAGGCGCACTACGAGCAGTACTTC
clone size: NA; V gene: TRBV9; J gene: TRBJ2-3; D gene: TRBD2; CDR3 length: 16; CDR3 protein: CASSLRLSGSTDTQYF; CDR3 DNA: TGTGCCAGCAGCCTTCGCCTTAGCGGGAGCACAGATACGCAGTATTTT
clone size: once; V gene: TRBV6-5; J gene: TRBJ2-5; D gene: NA; CDR3 length: 12; CDR3 protein: CASQRRGETQYF; CDR3 DNA: TGTGCCAGCCAGCGTCGGGGAGAGACCCAGTACTTC
clone size: NA; V gene: TRBV20-1; J gene: TRBJ2-3; D gene: NA; CDR3 length: 13; CDR3 protein: CSARSGAEDTQYF; CDR3 DNA: TGCAGTGCTAGATCCGGGGCCGAAGATACGCAGTATTTT
clone size: NA; V gene: TRBV7-9; J gene: TRBJ1-1; D gene: NA; CDR3 length: 14; CDR3 protein: CASSGPGTRGEAFF; CDR3 DNA: TGTGCCAGCAGTGGGCCCGGGACGCGGGGAGAAGCTTTCTTT
clone size: many; V gene: TRBV12-3/TRBV12-4; J gene: TRBJ1-5; D gene: NA; CDR3 length: 14; CDR3 protein: CASSSPLAVQPQHF; CDR3 DNA: TGTGCCAGCAGTTCCCCCCTGGCGGTTCAGCCCCAGCATTTT
clone size: NA; V gene: TRBV11-2; J gene: TRBJ1-4; D gene: NA; CDR3 length: 13; CDR3 protein: CASRNRVYEKLFF; CDR3 DNA: TGTGCCAGCAGGAACAGGGTTTATGAAAAACTGTTTTTT
clone size: NA; V gene: TRBV30; J gene: TRBJ2-1; D gene: NA; CDR3 length: 20; CDR3 protein: CAWSDLGLGRRKSSYNEQFF; CDR3 DNA: TGTGCCTGGAGTGATTTGGGACTCGGGAGACGAAAAAGCTCCTACAATGAGCAGTTCTTC
clone size: many; V gene: TRBV7-9; J gene: TRBJ1-1; D gene: NA; CDR3 length: 15; CDR3 protein: CASSLGAARDTEAFF; CDR3 DNA: TGTGCCAGCAGCTTAGGCGCCGCAAGGGACACTGAAGCTTTCTTT
clone size: NA; V gene: TRBV28; J gene: TRBJ2-7; D gene: TRBD1; CDR3 length: 12; CDR3 protein: CAAGTGPYEQYF; CDR3 DNA: TGTGCCGCGGGGACAGGGCCCTACGAGCAGTACTTC
clone size: few; V gene: TRBV20-1; J gene: TRBJ1-5; D gene: TRBD1; CDR3 length: 18; CDR3 protein: CSARDPGTAQYSNQPQHF; CDR3 DNA: TGCAGTGCTAGGGACCCCGGGACAGCACAGTATAGCAATCAGCCCCAGCATTTT
clone size: many; V gene: TRBV12-3/TRBV12-4; J gene: TRBJ1-5; D gene: NA; CDR3 length: 17; CDR3 protein: CASSFRRRAGSNQPQHF; CDR3 DNA: TGTGCCAGCAGTTTTCGGCGTAGGGCAGGTAGCAATCAGCCCCAGCATTTT
clone size: many; V gene: TRBV10-2; J gene: TRBJ1-1; D gene: NA; CDR3 length: 14; CDR3 protein: CASSEAGANTEAFF; CDR3 DNA: TGCGCCAGCAGTGAGGCAGGGGCAAACACTGAAGCTTTCTTT
clone size: many; V gene: TRBV29-1; J gene: TRBJ2-1; D gene: NA; CDR3 length: 13; CDR3 protein: CSVDGWDPNEQFF; CDR3 DNA: TGCAGCGTTGATGGGTGGGATCCCAATGAGCAGTTCTTC
clone size: NA; V gene: TRBV12-3/TRBV12-4; J gene: TRBJ1-1; D gene: NA; CDR3 length: 15; CDR3 protein: CASTPAGVMNTEAFF; CDR3 DNA: TGTGCCAGCACCCCGGCGGGGGTCATGAACACTGAAGCTTTCTTT
clone size: few; V gene: TRBV7-2; J gene: TRBJ2-1; D gene: NA; CDR3 length: 16; CDR3 protein: CASSRVGLSSYNEQFF; CDR3 DNA: TGTGCCAGCAGCCGGGTCGGTCTGAGCTCCTACAATGAGCAGTTCTTC
clone size: NA; V gene: TRBV5-1; J gene: TRBJ2-3; D gene: NA; CDR3 length: 14; CDR3 protein: CASSLGVREDTQYF; CDR3 DNA: TGCGCCAGCAGCTTGGGGGTTCGTGAGGATACGCAGTATTTT
clone size: few; V gene: TRBV5-1; J gene: TRBJ2-7; D gene: NA; CDR3 length: 14; CDR3 protein: CASSLQGVTYEQYF; CDR3 DNA: TGCGCCAGCAGCTTGCAGGGTGTAACCTACGAGCAGTACTTC
clone size: few; V gene: TRBV5-1; J gene: TRBJ2-7; D gene: TRBD2; CDR3 length: 16; CDR3 protein: CASSLERVAGGREQYF; CDR3 DNA: TGCGCCAGCAGCTTGGAACGTGTAGCGGGGGGGCGAGAGCAGTACTTC
clone size: NA; V gene: TRBV20-1; J gene: TRBJ2-1; D gene: TRBD2; CDR3 length: 17; CDR3 protein: CSAHSGTSGGAYNEQFF; CDR3 DNA: TGCAGTGCCCATTCTGGGACTAGCGGGGGGGCCTACAATGAGCAGTTCTTC
clone size: many; V gene: TRBV12-3/TRBV12-4; J gene: TRBJ1-5; D gene: NA; CDR3 length: 14; CDR3 protein: CASRSTGTGRPQHF; CDR3 DNA: TGTGCCAGCAGGTCAACAGGGACGGGGCGGCCCCAGCATTTT
clone size: NA; V gene: TRBV5-1; J gene: TRBJ2-5; D gene: TRBD1; CDR3 length: 13; CDR3 protein: CASSPGQGPTQYF; CDR3 DNA: TGCGCCAGCAGCCCGGGACAGGGGCCGACCCAGTACTTC
clone size: once; V gene: TRBV12-3/TRBV12-4; J gene: TRBJ2-7; D gene: NA; CDR3 length: 17; CDR3 protein: CASSLALTDPKFYEQYF; CDR3 DNA: TGTGCCAGCAGTTTAGCACTCACCGACCCTAAATTCTACGAGCAGTACTTC
clone size: many; V gene: TRBV20-1; J gene: TRBJ1-6; D gene: NA; CDR3 length: 15; CDR3 protein: CSARYGGSYNSPLHF; CDR3 DNA: TGCAGTGCTAGATATGGCGGTTCCTATAATTCACCCCTCCACTTT
clone size: NA; V gene: TRBV5-1; J gene: TRBJ2-3; D gene: TRBD2; CDR3 length: 17; CDR3 protein: CASSLGLARGLADTQYF; CDR3 DNA: TGCGCCAGCAGCTTGGGACTAGCGAGGGGTCTGGCAGATACGCAGTATTTT
clone size: few; V gene: TRBV7-3; J gene: TRBJ1-2; D gene: NA; CDR3 length: 14; CDR3 protein: CASSLNPGTYGYTF; CDR3 DNA: TGTGCCAGCAGCTTAAATCCAGGGACCTATGGCTACACCTTC
clone size: few; V gene: TRBV6-1; J gene: TRBJ2-1; D gene: NA; CDR3 length: 14; CDR3 protein: CASTDTGTYNEQFF; CDR3 DNA: TGTGCCAGCACCGATACAGGGACCTACAATGAGCAGTTCTTC
clone size: many; V gene: TRBV7-9; J gene: TRBJ1-1; D gene: NA; CDR3 length: 15; CDR3 protein: CASSLFKGRNTEAFF; CDR3 DNA: TGTGCCAGCAGCTTATTTAAGGGAAGGAACACTGAAGCTTTCTTT
clone size: few; V gene: TRBV4-3; J gene: TRBJ2-3; D gene: NA; CDR3 length: 14; CDR3 protein: CASSQSVAGDTQYF; CDR3 DNA: TGCGCCAGCAGCCAAAGCGTAGCCGGGGATACGCAGTATTTT
clone size: many; V gene: TRBV6-2/TRBV6-3; J gene: TRBJ1-1; D gene: NA; CDR3 length: 16; CDR3 protein: CASSYPRVRGLAEAFF; CDR3 DNA: TGTGCCAGCAGTTACCCTCGGGTGAGAGGTCTAGCTGAAGCTTTCTTT
clone size: NA; V gene: TRBV4-2; J gene: TRBJ1-5; D gene: NA; CDR3 length: 15; CDR3 protein: CASSGRDGSNQPQHF; CDR3 DNA: TGTGCCAGCAGCGGCCGGGACGGTAGCAATCAGCCCCAGCATTTT
clone size: NA; V gene: TRBV3-1; J gene: TRBJ2-7; D gene: NA; CDR3 length: 15; CDR3 protein: CASSQDGTARNEQYF; CDR3 DNA: TGTGCCAGCAGCCAAGATGGTACGGCCCGGAACGAGCAGTACTTC
clone size: NA; V gene: TRBV10-3; J gene: TRBJ2-2; D gene: NA; CDR3 length: 14; CDR3 protein: CAITSLDVTGELFF; CDR3 DNA: TGTGCCATCACTTCATTGGACGTCACCGGGGAGCTGTTTTTT
clone size: many; V gene: TRBV7-9; J gene: TRBJ2-7; D gene: NA; CDR3 length: 12; CDR3 protein: CASSSSVDEQYF; CDR3 DNA: TGTGCCAGCAGCTCTTCTGTTGACGAGCAGTACTTC
clone size: few; V gene: TRBV3-1; J gene: TRBJ1-5; D gene: NA; CDR3 length: 15; CDR3 protein: CASSQGGGHSQPQHF; CDR3 DNA: TGTGCCAGCAGCCAAGGGGGGGGGCATAGTCAGCCCCAGCATTTT
clone size: few; V gene: TRBV9; J gene: TRBJ2-7; D gene: NA; CDR3 length: 15; CDR3 protein: CASSVGGELPYEQYF; CDR3 DNA: TGTGCCAGCAGCGTCGGGGGAGAGCTTCCCTACGAGCAGTACTTC
clone size: NA; V gene: TRBV29-1; J gene: TRBJ2-3; D gene: TRBD1; CDR3 length: 14; CDR3 protein: CSVRRQGLRDTQYF; CDR3 DNA: TGCAGCGTCCGTAGACAGGGTTTGAGAGATACGCAGTATTTT